This T cell receptor (beta chain) was observed in a study of cytomegalovirus exposure and HLA in healthy donors (dated 2017 in TCRdb). Study-wide context: In an earlier analysis of about 560 of the donors, roughly 300 Gb of sequence data and 100 million or so unique TCR beta sequences from roughly 190 million T cells were reported. A separate validation cohort of roughly 130 different subjects was used in addition to the approximately 670-subject first cohort. Roughly 5 DR-DQ haplotypes were treated as single units for association and clustering because of strong linkage in the cohort. Donor age, sex, ethnicity and CMV serostatus were collected together with the repertoire data. Genome-wide SNP genotypes for about three fifths of the roughly 670 donors were used in a later genetic analysis, which treated that subset as a discovery cohort. To study patterns of TCR occurrence, a later analysis re-analyzed previously published TCR beta repertoires from hundreds of donors and added high-resolution HLA genotyping. An early release covering about 600 HLA-typed donors comprised about 310 gigabases of sequencing data and approximately 80 million unique TCR sequences. Typing coverage varied by locus: 629-630 donors for A, B, C, DRB1 and DQB1; more than 500 for DQA1; over 600 for DPA1; approximately 490 for DPB1. To decide whether each TCR beta V gene segment behaved as functional or pseudogenic, an earlier analysis of fewer than 750 of the donors relied on high-throughput TCR beta sequencing. The study combined high-throughput TCR immunosequencing, statistical association of individual TCRs with disease status, and machine learning to predict cytomegalovirus infection status. In the later analysis, no new phenotypic data were used to find candidate immune exposures; instead, reliance was placed on TCR beta sequences and their occurrence across donors. Among some 410 genotyped donors of the cohort, an average of about 240,000 unique TCR beta nucleotide sequences were sequenced per donor, roughly 20% of them non-productive. The genetic ancestry cluster associated with self-reported Caucasian donors included 81% of the roughly 360 genotyped donors. The aim of the study was to test whether cataloging public T cell receptors could identify signatures of past pathogen exposure. All discovery cohort repertoires had been generated on a single sequencing platform. The study profiled the T cell repertoires of some 610 subjects by immunosequencing and related them to cytomegalovirus serostatus. Both class I and class II loci were covered by HLA typing, at four-digit resolution.

The V end gives up 4 bases and the J end 0 bases, leaving 13 bases in the junction not matched to a gene. The CDR1 and CDR2 encoded by the germline V gene are MDHEN and SYDVKM. The CDR3 runs 21 residues from the cysteine to the phenylalanine. Of all the DNA, just the CDR3 is kept, 63 bases in frame from base 1. Libraries were constructed by the immunoSEQ multiplex PCR assay. For the multiplex PCR, a mixture combining 60 forward primers for TCR Vbeta segments and 13 reverse primers for TCR Jbeta segments was used. Amplification of the CDR3 region of rearranged TCR beta genes was performed with a multiplex PCR assay on genomic DNA. On the Illumina HiSeq System, the amplified TCR beta libraries were sequenced as 87-base-pair reads. Turning to the authors' computational methods: A later analysis tallied tens of millions of unique TCR beta chains across the approximately 670 repertoires, and approximately 11 million of those chains were shared by two or more donors. Raw reads were error-corrected and collapsed into unique sequences by a nearest-neighbor algorithm in which closely related sequences were merged to remove PCR and sequencing errors. CDR3 sequences were aligned to IMGT reference sequences to assign V, D and J gene segments. For a sequence to be retained, at least a six-nucleotide match to both a V gene segment and a J gene segment was required. Rearrangements were classified as productive when the CDR3 lacked stop codons and remained in frame with V and J, and all other rearrangements were classified as non-productive. CDR3 was defined according to IMGT convention as the region running from the second conserved V-encoded cysteine to the conserved J-encoded phenylalanine. The earlier analysis of a few hundred of the donors excluded any sequence lacking an unambiguous match to a single V gene segment. In an earlier analysis of 587 of the donors, V segments were called functional above 56.7% productive rearrangements and were called segregating when the between-donor standard deviation exceeded 5%. A statistical classification framework was built to diagnose cytomegalovirus status from the catalog of TCR beta chain sequences. In a later analysis, TCR nucleotide sequences were compared against IMGT/GENE-DB human TR gene sequences so that V and J genes could be assigned. A later analysis assigned CDR3 sequences and most-parsimonious VDJ recombination scenarios with the TCRdist pipeline. A later analysis defined each TCR beta chain by its CDR3 amino acid sequence plus V-gene family, and excluded reads lacking a unique V-gene family. A later analysis removed 592 highly shared, low-generation-probability nucleotide sequences to deal with suspected cross-contamination and a sequencing artifact. In a later analysis, a clonal expansion index for each public chain was calculated from normalized within-repertoire ranks of inferred template counts. In a later analysis, generation probabilities were computed with a VDJ recombination model fitted to out-of-frame rearrangements, and the resulting probabilities were checked against IGoR. A later analysis scored TCR-TCR, TCR-HLA and TCR-CMV co-occurrence with hypergeometric tests, applying a repertoire-size bias correction to TCR pairs. In a later analysis, false discovery rates were estimated by permuting HLA or CMV assignments 20 times. In a later analysis, co-occurring TCRs were grouped using DBSCAN, and TCRdist sequence similarity was added for clustering within HLA-allele-positive subsets. Repertoires with fewer than 30,000 or more than 120,000 public chains were left out of co-occurrence clustering, as were five repertoires with anomalous nucleotide sharing. TCRdb obtained this table from immuneACCESS and retained in-frame rearrangements with V and J assigned. These tables miss some clones; where compared with another copy, unresolved V genes account for less than half of the shortfall, and the remainder is unexplained. The V and J calls and clone size are taken from that table; D and trimming were inferred from the DNA. The sample includes about 150,000 clones, with 80% observed a single time. The ten largest clones represent over 10% of the sample.

The cohort comprised fewer than 700 healthy bone marrow donors. At the time of sampling, all cohort members were nominally healthy, though unrecorded immune exposures were likely present. The donor was CMV seropositive and belonged to the group of about 290 seropositive cohort members. Each donor provided a peripheral blood sample, and peripheral blood mononuclear cells were used for TCR beta sequencing. The Qiagen DNeasy Blood Extraction Kit was used to extract genomic DNA from the blood cell samples. Paper-wide results and their limitations: Most CMV-associated TCR beta chains appeared to be HLA-restricted in a later analysis, and the HLA associations seemed to be driven largely by CMV exposure. Specific HLA alleles were associated with 16,951 TCR beta sequences at a false discovery rate of 0.05 in a later analysis. According to a later analysis, parvovirus B19, influenza, CMV and Epstein-Barr virus appeared linked to several top co-occurrence clusters. Linkage disequilibrium might explain the correlated functional status among segregating V segments, but an unknown experimental factor could not be ruled out. A further reported finding was that TCR beta sequences accurately predicted the HLA-A and HLA-B alleles for most subjects in the first cohort. A cluster of highly shared sequence variants was judged likely to be a technical artifact of the sequencing pipeline. According to a later genetic analysis, donors in an Asian-associated ancestry cluster had fewer N-insertions in productive TCRs than the approximately 650-donor mean. When HLA alleles, especially DR and DQ, strongly co-occurred, TCR associations were difficult to assign to individual alleles. In an earlier analysis of about 600 of the donors, most TCR beta V segments appeared in productive rearrangements about 87% or about 30% of the time, broadly matching IMGT annotations. Because counts were too low, seventeen rarely observed V segments, including chromosome 9 orphons, were left out of the earlier analysis of 587 of the donors. The classifier was reported to diagnose cytomegalovirus status with high specificity and sensitivity in both the original and validation cohorts. In vitro tests confirmed that a few of the cytomegalovirus-associated TCR beta chains recognize cytomegalovirus antigens. The study listed approximately 160 TCR beta chains as associated with cytomegalovirus. According to a later analysis, TCR association rates differed among HLA loci, with DRB1 alleles showing the most associated TCRs and HLA-C alleles showing the fewest. The only immune exposure information available for the cohort was CMV serostatus. Presence/absence analyses assumed roughly uniform sequencing depth across donors, an assumption that may not hold. While some public TCRs were present in many individuals, most TCR sequences turned up only very rarely across donors. The authors suggested that the approach could potentially be generalized to other disease states and immunological phenotypes. An association between a missense DCLRE1C variant and V-gene and J-gene trimming of TCR beta chains was found in a later genetic analysis and replicated in an independent cohort. In a later analysis, HLA-associated TCR beta chains showed more clonal expansion and lower generation probabilities than non-associated chains that were equally common. Some IMGT-functional V segments, including TRBV6-2 and TRBV6-3, could not be told apart with the 87-base-pair reads, so those segments were excluded. Because HLA typing was unavailable for some donors at each locus, only the typed subset was used in association tests. In this cohort, only TCR beta chains were sequenced, and detectable features were limited by the absence of alpha or paired-chain data.

Worth noting for this clone: Its antigen specificity is not known. Base qualities are not at hand, and no much larger clone is one base apart.

The receptor chain draws on TRBV28 and TRBJ2-2; TRBD2 agrees with 14 junctional bases. The clonotype originates from a man aged 25-40 years in good health and CMV-seropositive. Sequenced: PBMCs. The CDR3 protein: CASSSSLGLAGGLTNTGELFF. The DNA sequence is as follows: TGTGCCAGCAGTTCTTCCCTAGGACTAGCGGGAGGACTTACGAACACCGGGGAGCTGTTTTTT.